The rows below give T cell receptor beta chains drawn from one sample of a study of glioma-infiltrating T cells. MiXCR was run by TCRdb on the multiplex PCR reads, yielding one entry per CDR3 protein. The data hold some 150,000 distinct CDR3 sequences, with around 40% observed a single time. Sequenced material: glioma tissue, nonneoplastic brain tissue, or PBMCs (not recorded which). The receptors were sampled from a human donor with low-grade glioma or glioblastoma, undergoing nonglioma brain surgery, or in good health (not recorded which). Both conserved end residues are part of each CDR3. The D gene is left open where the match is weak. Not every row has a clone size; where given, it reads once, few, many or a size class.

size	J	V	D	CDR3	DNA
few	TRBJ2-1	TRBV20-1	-	CSARIGEQFF	TGCAGTGCTAGAATTGGTGAGCAGTTCTTC
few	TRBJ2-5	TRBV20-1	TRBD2	CSASGWGGETQYF	TGCAGTGCTAGTGGTTGGGGGGGAGAGACCCAGTACTTC
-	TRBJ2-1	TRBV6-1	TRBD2	CASSLGGVGTYNEQFF	TGTGCCAGCAGCCTCGGGGGGGTAGGGACCTACAATGAGCAGTTCTTC
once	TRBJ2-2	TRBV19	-	CASSLEASGELFF	TGTGCCAGCAGCTTAGAAGCGTCCGGGGAGCTGTTTTTT
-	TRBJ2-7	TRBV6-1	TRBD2	CASSSDLAGFYEQYF	TGTGCCAGCAGCTCGGACTTAGCGGGATTCTACGAGCAGTACTTC
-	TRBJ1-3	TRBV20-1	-	CSARPTESSGNTIYF	TGCAGTGCTAGACCTACGGAGAGCTCTGGAAACACCATATATTTT
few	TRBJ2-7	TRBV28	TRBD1	CASSLFWDRVREQYF	TGTGCCAGCAGTTTATTCTGGGACAGGGTAAGAGAGCAGTACTTC
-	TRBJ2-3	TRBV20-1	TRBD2	CSATSDRTSRGDTQYF	TGCAGTGCCACCTCCGACCGGACTAGCCGGGGGGATACGCAGTATTTT
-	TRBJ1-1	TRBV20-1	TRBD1	CSAREGQANTEAFF	TGCAGTGCTAGAGAGGGACAGGCCAACACTGAAGCTTTCTTT
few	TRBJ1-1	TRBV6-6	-	CASSYSATGLYTEAFF	TGTGCCAGCAGTTACTCGGCGACAGGCCTATACACTGAAGCTTTCTTT
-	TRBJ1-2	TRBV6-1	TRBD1	CASTQGGLRGYTF	TGTGCCAGCACACAAGGGGGCCTGAGAGGCTACACCTTC
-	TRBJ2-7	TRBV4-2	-	CASSLNHWEQYF	TGTGCCAGCAGCTTAAATCACTGGGAGCAGTACTTC
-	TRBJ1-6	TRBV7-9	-	CASSLHRFRGAESPLHF	TGTGCCAGCAGCTTACATCGTTTCAGGGGAGCGGAATCACCCCTCCACTTT
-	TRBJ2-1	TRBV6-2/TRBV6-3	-	CASTASLSYNERFF	TGTGCCAGCACTGCGTCCCTCTCCTACAATGAGCGGTTCTTC
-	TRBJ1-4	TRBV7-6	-	CASRQNRAANEKLFF	TGTGCCAGCAGGCAAAACCGGGCCGCTAATGAAAAACTGTTTTTT
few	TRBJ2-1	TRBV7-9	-	CASSSALRDEQFF	TGTGCCAGCAGCTCCGCCCTAAGGGATGAGCAGTTCTTC
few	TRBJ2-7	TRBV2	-	CASSEGGGPVSYEQYF	TGTGCCAGCAGTGAAGGTGGCGGCCCTGTCTCCTACGAGCAGTACTTC
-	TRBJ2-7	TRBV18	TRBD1	CASSPSDRVNIYEQYF	TGTGCCAGCTCACCCTCGGACAGGGTAAATATCTACGAGCAGTACTTC
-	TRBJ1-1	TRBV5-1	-	CASSPGSGSEAFF	TGCGCCAGCAGCCCTGGATCAGGTTCTGAAGCTTTCTTT
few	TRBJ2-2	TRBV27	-	CASSFPNTGELFF	TGTGCCAGCAGTTTCCCCAACACCGGGGAGCTGTTTTTT
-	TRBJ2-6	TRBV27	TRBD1	CASSLYRDRVLPSGANVLTF	TGTGCCAGCAGTTTATATCGGGACAGGGTATTGCCCTCTGGGGCCAACGTCCTGACTTTC
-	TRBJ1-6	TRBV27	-	CASSARKNSPLHF	TGTGCCAGCAGTGCCAGAAAAAATTCACCCCTCCACTTT
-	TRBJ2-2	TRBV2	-	CASEASGGTGELFF	TGTGCCAGCGAGGCGTCAGGAGGGACCGGGGAGCTGTTTTTT
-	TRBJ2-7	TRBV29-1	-	CSVVSQNEQYF	TGCAGCGTTGTTAGCCAAAACGAGCAGTACTTC
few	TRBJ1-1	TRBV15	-	CATSRGLDTLNTEAFF	TGTGCCACCAGCAGGGGTTTAGACACCCTGAACACTGAAGCTTTCTTT
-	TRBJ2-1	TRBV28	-	CASSRGDTRTNNEQFF	TGTGCCAGCAGTAGAGGGGACACCCGGACCAACAATGAGCAGTTCTTC